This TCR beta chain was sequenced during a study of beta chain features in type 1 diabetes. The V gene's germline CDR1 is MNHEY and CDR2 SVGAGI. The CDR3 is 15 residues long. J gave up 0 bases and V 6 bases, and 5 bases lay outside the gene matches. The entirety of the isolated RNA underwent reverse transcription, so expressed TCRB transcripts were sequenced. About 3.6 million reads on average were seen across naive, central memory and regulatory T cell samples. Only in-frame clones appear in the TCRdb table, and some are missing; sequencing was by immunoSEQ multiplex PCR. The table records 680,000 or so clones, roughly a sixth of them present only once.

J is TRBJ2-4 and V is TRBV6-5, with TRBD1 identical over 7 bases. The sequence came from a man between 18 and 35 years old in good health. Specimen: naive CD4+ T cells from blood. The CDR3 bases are TGTGCCAGCAGCTTGACAGGGAGAGCCAAAAACATTCAGTACTTC. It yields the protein CASSLTGRAKNIQYF.